Sequencing of this TCR beta chain was carried out in a study of T cells after yellow fever vaccination (dated by TCRdb to 2018 to 2020). In the study overall: The SMART-Seq v4 Ultra Low Input RNA kit was used to prepare libraries from fractions with low cell numbers. To track T-cell clones before and after primary and booster YFV17D yellow fever vaccination, bulk TCR alpha and beta repertoires were sequenced longitudinally. Two healthy male donors, one aged 18 to 30 and one aged 30 to 40 years, made up the cohort. Blood was drawn at multiple timepoints before and after primary and secondary immunization, with bulk PBMC replicates and cell subsets isolated.

TCR cDNA was synthesized by 5'RACE template switching, which introduced a universal primer site and unique molecular identifiers. Priming for cDNA synthesis came from both the TCR alpha and TCR beta constant segments. Two PCR steps were used to amplify libraries, with sample barcodes and sequencing adapters being added in the second step. Sequencing of the libraries was done on either Illumina HiSeq 2500 (2x100 bp) or NovaSeq (2x150 bp). The paper's processing steps were these. MIGEC was used to demultiplex reads and collapse the reads into UMI consensus sequences, and MiXCR was used for V(D)J alignment. Vaccine-responding clonotypes were defined with edgeR using replicate PBMC samples, requiring FDR below 0.01 and a log2 fold change above 5 up to day 15. Each bulk clonotype received a CD4 or CD8 identity based on whether the sequenced CD4 or CD8 repertoire contained that clonotype at higher abundance. TCRdb passed the public sequencing reads through fastp at Q25 and MiXCR, retaining productive beta sequences. Merged by CDR3 protein, the rows form single entries marked with the most common genes and DNA. TCRdb's processing, not the authors' own work, is the source of the V and J calls. For this sample there are under 600,000 distinct CDR3 sequences; just over 20% appear just once. Together, the top ten hold about a sixth of the sample.

The germline ends are 22 bases apart after V is trimmed by 7 bases and J by 3 bases. CDR1 and CDR2, looked up from the germline V gene (reference sequence), are SEHNR and FQNEAQ. The CDR3 sequence holds 17 residues, the cysteine and phenylalanine included. The read is trimmed to its CDR3 DNA, 51 bases read in frame from base 1. Points the paper makes about the study in general: Most clones expanded after primary vaccination were re-detected after the booster (about 95% of CD4 and approximately 88% of CD8), suggesting broad memory maintenance. Because abundant contaminating clonotypes from the bulk population could be contained in FACS-sorted repertoires, computational filtering was required. A small fraction of clonotypes appeared in both the CD4 and CD8 compartments, likely as a result of convergent recombination. Only two donors were included in the study, so the extent to which the findings can be generalized is limited. Compared with the primary T-cell response, the secondary T-cell response was faster but weaker, reaching its peak on day 5 rather than on day 15.

The treatment or condition label, read with the paper, signifies: live attenuated yellow fever vaccine strain. At each blood-draw timepoint, two biological replicates of bulk PBMCs were obtained. A standard Ficoll-Paque protocol was used to isolate PBMCs from peripheral blood. TriZol was used to extract RNA from bulk PBMCs, from CD4 and CD8 fractions, and from dextramer-positive and dextramer-negative fractions. This clonotype was observed a few times. Which antigen it targets is not known. No clone much larger than this one lies a single base away; base qualities are absent. This TCR was recovered from a man between 18 and 35 years old who received the YFV17D yellow fever vaccine. The rearranged chain carries TRBV7-9 and TRBJ2-1, with the D gene call left open. The starting material was PBMCs, obtained less than 25 days after the first yellow fever vaccination. CDR3 region: CASNPSAPYEGYNEQFF. The bases are TGTGCCAGCAACCCCTCAGCCCCATACGAAGGCTACAATGAGCAGTTCTTC. Extended through the reference TRBV7-9 and TRBJ2-1 proteins, this CDR3 yields the full variable domain: DTGVSQNPRHKITKRGQNVTFRCDPISEHNRLYWYRQTLGQGPEFLTYFQNEAQLEKSRLLSDRFSAERPKGSFSTLEIQRTEQGDSAMYLCASNPSAPYEGYNEQFFGPGTRLTVL.